Listed below are T cell receptor beta chains from one sample, sequenced in a study of T cell responses to AZD1222 COVID-19 vaccine. Some clones are missing from TCRdb's copy, which holds only in-frame ones; the method was immunoSEQ multiplex PCR. Of 150,000 or so clones in the sample, about 91% are singletons; the top ten hold about 1.5%. The material was peripheral blood, obtained on day 0 of AZD1222 vaccination. The receptors derive from an adult in good health. Each CDR3 is given with its conserved first and last residue.

TRBV9	TRBJ2-3	CASSVDPGQSTDTQYF
TRBV24-1	TRBJ2-3	CATSDPQGAGTDTQYF
TRBV29-1	TRBJ2-2	CSVDRENTGELFF
TRBV7-9	TRBJ1-1	CASSLARGDTEAFF
TRBV12-3/TRBV12-4	TRBJ1-1	CASKMGTNTEAFF
TRBV6-5	TRBJ1-2	CASSPSATAVGYTF
TRBV18	TRBJ1-6	CASSPGQDSYNSPLHF
TRBV11-3	TRBJ2-1	CASSSRQDQGEQFF
TRBV6-2/TRBV6-3	TRBJ2-5	CASSYSRTSGRREQETQYF
TRBV5-4	TRBJ1-1	CASSFHGGRSTEAFF
TRBV6-1	TRBJ1-1	CASSEAGRGTEAFF
TRBV6-5	TRBJ1-3	CASSYSFDSLGNTIYF
TRBV24-1	TRBJ2-3	CATSTGEADTQYF
TRBV10-3	TRBJ2-5	CAIRPGPEWETQYF
TRBV7-9	TRBJ1-1	CASSLGLGNTEAFF
TRBV10-2	TRBJ2-3	CASIPTLRTDTQYF
TRBV7-2	TRBJ1-5	CASSPKGQGLVPQHF
TRBV6-4	TRBJ1-4	CASSDSETVGLATNEKLFF
TRBV5-1	TRBJ2-7	CASSLGPPRDRSYEQYF
TRBV7-3	TRBJ2-3	CASSFGSGGAQDTQYF
TRBV6-5	TRBJ2-1	CASAGTRSYNEQFF
TRBV4-2	TRBJ1-1	CASSQDTQGLTEAFF
TRBV30	TRBJ1-2	CAWSFGLENTSGYTF
TRBV28	TRBJ1-2	CASTRLGPTNYGYTF
TRBV7-6	TRBJ1-5	CASSLRVGGDQPQHF
TRBV13	TRBJ2-7	CASSLGPPGQGFSYEQYF
TRBV11-1	TRBJ1-2	CASSPPRKGITYGYTF
TRBV7-3	TRBJ2-1	CASSLVGSSYNEQFF
TRBV18	TRBJ1-5	CASSPRAGANQPQHF